This TCR beta chain was sequenced during a study of low-dose radiotherapy and immunotherapy resistance in tumors. Across the whole study: Patients' oral aspirin dose was 300 mg daily across four cycles from cycle 1 day 1.

TRAV and TRBV primers primed cDNA for both TCRalpha and TCRbeta. For amplifying TCRs, the PCR ran for about 22 cycles with Phusion, which was used together with a constant-region primer and the adapter on the V primers. TCRdb reanalysed the reads using MiXCR and keeps one entry per CDR3 protein. The table shows around 13,000 distinct CDR3 sequences, with 60% to 80% occurring only once. Germline V CDR1 and CDR2: SNHLY, FYNNEI. V was cut by 7 bases and J by 6 bases, with 15 bases left in between. The CDR3 has 13 residues. The chain is built from TRBV2 and TRBJ1-1, with a tentative D call TRBD1 (5 bases). This TCR derives from a human donor with advanced metastatic prostate, ovarian, gallbladder or colorectal cancer (not recorded which). This table probably holds off-target reads from a library built for another chain. The CDR3 loop is CASTADRGAEAFF. The CDR3 DNA reads as TGTGCCAGCACCGCGGATAGGGGTGCTGAAGCTTTCTTT.